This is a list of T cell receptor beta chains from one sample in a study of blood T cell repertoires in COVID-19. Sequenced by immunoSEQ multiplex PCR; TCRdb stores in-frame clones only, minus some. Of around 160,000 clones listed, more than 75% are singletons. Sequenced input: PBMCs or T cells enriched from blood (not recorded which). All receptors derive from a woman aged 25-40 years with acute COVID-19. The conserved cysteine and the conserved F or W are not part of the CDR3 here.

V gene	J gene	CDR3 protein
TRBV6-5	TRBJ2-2	ASSYSTAGTGELF
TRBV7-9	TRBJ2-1	ASSLGPAGGPGEQF
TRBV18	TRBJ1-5	ASSPGTGTNQPQH
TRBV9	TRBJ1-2	ASSVGGQAYGYT
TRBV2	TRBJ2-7	ASGRGISYEQY
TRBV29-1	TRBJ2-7	SADTGATDEQY
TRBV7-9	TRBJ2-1	ASSLRGGNEQF
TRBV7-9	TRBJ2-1	ASSTTSGVYNEQF
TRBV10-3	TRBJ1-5	ATSTGENQPQH
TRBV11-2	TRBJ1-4	ASSLAGVDEKLF
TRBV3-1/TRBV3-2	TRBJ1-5	ASSRTDNQPQH
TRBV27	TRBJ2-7	ASSLGPPTVGYYEQY
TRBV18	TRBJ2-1	ASSPPRAGVLNEQF
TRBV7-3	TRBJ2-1	ASSSQGAIGEQF
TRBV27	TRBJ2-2	ASSPGLVGGGGELF
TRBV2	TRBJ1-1	ASSEGQGGNTEAF
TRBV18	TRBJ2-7	ASSLSAGAYEQY
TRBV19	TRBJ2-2	ASSAPRDSLANTGELF
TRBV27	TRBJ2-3	ASSLRRTDTQY
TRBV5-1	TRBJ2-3	ASSLPSGDTDTQY
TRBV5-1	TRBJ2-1	ASSLIGLAANEQF
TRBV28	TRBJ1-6	ASSLGAAVGSPLH
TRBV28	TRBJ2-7	ASSLPTPGGYEQY
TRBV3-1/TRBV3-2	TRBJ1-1	ASTTFRASTEAF
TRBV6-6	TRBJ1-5	ASSYSILQAEQPQH
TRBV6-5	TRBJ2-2	ASSRASGTGELF
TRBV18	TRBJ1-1	ASSRVQSNTEAF
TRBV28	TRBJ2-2	ASSFRLAGNTGELF
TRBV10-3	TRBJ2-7	AIRDRSSEQY
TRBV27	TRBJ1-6	ASSMKGVSYNSPLH
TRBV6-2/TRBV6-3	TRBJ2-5	ASSERPREQIQETQY
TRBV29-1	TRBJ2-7	SVYSPSGAYEQY
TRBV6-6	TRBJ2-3	ASSYAGASPDTQY
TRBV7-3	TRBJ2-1	ASSSGTSGIYNEQF
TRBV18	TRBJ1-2	ASSPFGGRQSSYGYT
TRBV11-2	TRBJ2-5	ASSLLAGGLTQY
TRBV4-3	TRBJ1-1	ASSQDSTGGQPKNEAF
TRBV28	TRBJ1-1	ASSLPGGTEAF
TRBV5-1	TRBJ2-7	ASSFRGGSYEQY
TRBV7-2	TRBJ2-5	ASILNSGSGETQY
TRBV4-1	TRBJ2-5	ASSRGTSSDEETQY
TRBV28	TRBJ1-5	AGGQGGQPQH
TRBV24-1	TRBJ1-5	ATSQGASNQPQH
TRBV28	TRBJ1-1	ASSFLADRNTEAF
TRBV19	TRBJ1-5	ASSIGQGLMHQPQH
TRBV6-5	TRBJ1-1	ASSALGQGNTEAF
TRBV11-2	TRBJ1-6	ASSFYSGDPSYNSPLH
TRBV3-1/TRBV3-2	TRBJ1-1	ASSQGTVKTEAF
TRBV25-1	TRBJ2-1	ASSDIPNEGRYNEQF
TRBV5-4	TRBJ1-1	ASSHLSTGNTEAF